This T cell receptor beta chain was observed in a study of cytomegalovirus exposure and HLA in healthy donors. Study in general: Earlier sequencing of around 190 million T cells yielded roughly 120 million unique TCR beta sequences. Among some 400 genotyped donors, around 80% fell in the Caucasian-associated ancestry cluster.

The PCR employed 60 Vbeta primers together with 13 Jbeta primers. The data were produced by immunoSEQ multiplex PCR, yet TCRdb's version contains in-frame clones alone and is incomplete. The listing records 65,000 to 85,000 clones. CDR1 is MNHNS, CDR2 SASEGT, per germline. V was trimmed by 0 bases and J by 4 bases, leaving 13 bases between them. The CDR3 is 15 residues long. The sample taken for sequencing was PBMCs. This sequence originates from a female donor in good health and CMV-seropositive. This chain uses TRBV6-1 with TRBJ2-7, with D perhaps matching TRBD1 (6 bases). CDR3 DNA: TGTGCCAGCAGTGAAGCCTGGACAGCGCAATACGAGCAGTACTTC. This codes for CASSEAWTAQYEQYF.